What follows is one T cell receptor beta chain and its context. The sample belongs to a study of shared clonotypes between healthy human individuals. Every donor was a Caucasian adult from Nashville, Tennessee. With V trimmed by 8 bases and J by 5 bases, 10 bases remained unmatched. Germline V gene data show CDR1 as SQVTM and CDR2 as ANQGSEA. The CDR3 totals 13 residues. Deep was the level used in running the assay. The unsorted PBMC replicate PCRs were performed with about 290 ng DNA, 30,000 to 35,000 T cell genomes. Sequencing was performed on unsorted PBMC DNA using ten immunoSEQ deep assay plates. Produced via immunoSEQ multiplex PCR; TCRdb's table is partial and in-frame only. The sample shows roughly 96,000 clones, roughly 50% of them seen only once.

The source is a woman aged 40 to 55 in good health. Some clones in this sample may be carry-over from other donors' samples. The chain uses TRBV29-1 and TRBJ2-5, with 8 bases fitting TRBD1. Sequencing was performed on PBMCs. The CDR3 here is CSRSQGAGETQYF. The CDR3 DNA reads TGCAGCCGGAGCCAGGGGGCAGGGGAGACCCAGTACTTC.